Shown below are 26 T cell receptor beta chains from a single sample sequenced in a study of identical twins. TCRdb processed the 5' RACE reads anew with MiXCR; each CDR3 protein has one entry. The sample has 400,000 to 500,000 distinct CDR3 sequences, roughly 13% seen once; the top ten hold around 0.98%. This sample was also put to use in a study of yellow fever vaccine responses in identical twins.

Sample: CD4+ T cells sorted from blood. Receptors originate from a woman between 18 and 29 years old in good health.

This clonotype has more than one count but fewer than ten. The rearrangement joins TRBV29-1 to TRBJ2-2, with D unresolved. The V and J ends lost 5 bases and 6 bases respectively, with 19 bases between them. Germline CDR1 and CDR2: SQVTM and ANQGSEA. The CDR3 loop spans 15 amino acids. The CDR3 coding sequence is TGCAGCGTTTTTAGGGCCACCCTTGGGGCCGGGGAGCTGTTTTTT. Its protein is CSVFRATLGAGELFF.

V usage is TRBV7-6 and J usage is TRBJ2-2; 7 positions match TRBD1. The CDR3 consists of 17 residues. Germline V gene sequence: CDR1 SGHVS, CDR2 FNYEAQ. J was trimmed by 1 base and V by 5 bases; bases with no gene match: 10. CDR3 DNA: TGTGCCAGCAGCGACTCTCCAGGGGGTCGGAACACCGGGGAGCTGTTTTTT. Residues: CASSDSPGGRNTGELFF.

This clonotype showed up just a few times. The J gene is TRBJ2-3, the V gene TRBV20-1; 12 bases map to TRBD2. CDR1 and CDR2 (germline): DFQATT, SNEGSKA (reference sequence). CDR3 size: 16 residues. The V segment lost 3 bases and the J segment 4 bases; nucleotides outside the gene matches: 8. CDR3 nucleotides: TGCAGTGCTAGTCCTACGACTAGCGGGAGCTCAGATACGCAGTATTTT. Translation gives CSASPTTSGSSDTQYF.

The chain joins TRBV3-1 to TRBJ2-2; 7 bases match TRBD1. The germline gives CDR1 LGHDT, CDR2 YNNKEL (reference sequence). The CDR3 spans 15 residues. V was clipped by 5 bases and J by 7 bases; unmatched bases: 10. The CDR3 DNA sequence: TGTGCCAGCAGCTTAAGACAGGGTAATAACGGGGAGCTGTTTTTT. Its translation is CASSLRQGNNGELFF.

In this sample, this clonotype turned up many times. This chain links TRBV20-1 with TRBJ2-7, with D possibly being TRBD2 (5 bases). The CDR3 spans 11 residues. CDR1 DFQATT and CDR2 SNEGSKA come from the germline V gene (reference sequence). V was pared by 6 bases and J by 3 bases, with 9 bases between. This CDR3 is CSAPDFYEQYF. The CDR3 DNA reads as TGCAGTGCCCCGGACTTCTACGAGCAGTACTTC.

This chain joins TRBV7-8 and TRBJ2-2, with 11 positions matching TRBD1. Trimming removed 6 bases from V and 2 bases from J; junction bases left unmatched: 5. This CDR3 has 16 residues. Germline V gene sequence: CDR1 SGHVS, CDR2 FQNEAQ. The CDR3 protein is CASRVGTGGNTGELFF. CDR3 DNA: TGTGCCAGCAGGGTGGGGACAGGGGGTAACACCGGGGAGCTGTTTTTT.

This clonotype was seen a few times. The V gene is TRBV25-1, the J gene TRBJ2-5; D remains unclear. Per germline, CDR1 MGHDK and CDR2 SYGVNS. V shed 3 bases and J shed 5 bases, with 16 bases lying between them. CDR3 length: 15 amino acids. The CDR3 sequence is CASSDPAAVGETQYF. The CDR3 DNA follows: TGTGCCAGCAGTGACCCAGCTGCGGTCGGGGAGACCCAGTACTTC.

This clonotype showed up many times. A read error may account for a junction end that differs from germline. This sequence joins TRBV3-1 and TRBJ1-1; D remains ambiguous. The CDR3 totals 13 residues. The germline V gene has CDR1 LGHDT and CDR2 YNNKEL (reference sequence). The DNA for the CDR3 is TGTGCCAGCAGACAAGGGCTGGGTACTGAAGCTTTCTTT. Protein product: CASRQGLGTEAFF.

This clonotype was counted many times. Here the CDR3 reads CASSLTAQGFEKLFF. CDR3 coding DNA: TGTGCCAGCAGCTTAACGGCTCAGGGCTTTGAAAAACTGTTTTTT. The rearrangement joins TRBV7-2 to TRBJ1-4; D is perhaps TRBD1 (5 bases). Trimming stripped 2 bases from V and 7 bases from J, with 14 bases between. CDR1 is SGHTA and CDR2 is FQGNSA in the germline V gene. The CDR3 totals 15 residues. Based on the CDR3 plus reference TRBV7-2 and TRBJ1-4, the full variable domain is GAGVSQSPSNKVTEKGKDVELRCDPISGHTALYWYRQSLGQGLEFLIYFQGNSAPDKSGLPSDRFSAERTGGSVSTLTIQRTQQEDSAVYLCASSLTAQGFEKLFFGSGTQLSVL.

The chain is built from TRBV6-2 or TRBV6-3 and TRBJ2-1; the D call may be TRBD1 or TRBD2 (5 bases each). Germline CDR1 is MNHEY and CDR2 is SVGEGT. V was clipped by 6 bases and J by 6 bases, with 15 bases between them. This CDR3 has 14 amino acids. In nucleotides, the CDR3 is TGTGCCAGCAGACCCGGGACCTTAGTCAATGAGCAGTTCTTC. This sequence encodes CASRPGTLVNEQFF.

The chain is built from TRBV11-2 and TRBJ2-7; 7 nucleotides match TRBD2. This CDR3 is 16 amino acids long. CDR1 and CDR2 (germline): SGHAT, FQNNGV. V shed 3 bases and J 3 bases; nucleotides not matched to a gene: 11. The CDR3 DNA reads TGTGCCAGCAGCTTGGGTTGGGGGGAGGGCCGCTACGAGCAGTACTTC. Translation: CASSLGWGEGRYEQYF.

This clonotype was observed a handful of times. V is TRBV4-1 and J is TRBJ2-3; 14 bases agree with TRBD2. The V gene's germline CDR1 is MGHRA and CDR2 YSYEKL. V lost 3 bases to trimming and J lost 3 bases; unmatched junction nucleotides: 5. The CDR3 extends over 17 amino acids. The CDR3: CASSQGTSGSWTDTQYF. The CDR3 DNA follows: TGCGCCAGCAGCCAGGGGACTAGCGGGAGTTGGACAGATACGCAGTATTTT.

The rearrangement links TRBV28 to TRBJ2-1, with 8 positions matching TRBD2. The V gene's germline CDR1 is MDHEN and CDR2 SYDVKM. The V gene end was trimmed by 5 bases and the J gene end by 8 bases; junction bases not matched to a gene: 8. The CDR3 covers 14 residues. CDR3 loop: CASSRIAGIYEQFF. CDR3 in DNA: TGTGCCAGCAGTCGCATAGCGGGAATCTATGAGCAGTTCTTC.

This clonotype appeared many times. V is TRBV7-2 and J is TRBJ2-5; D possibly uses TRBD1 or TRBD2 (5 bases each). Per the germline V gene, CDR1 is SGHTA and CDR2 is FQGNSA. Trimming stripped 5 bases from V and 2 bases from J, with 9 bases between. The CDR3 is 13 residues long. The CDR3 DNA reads TGTGCCAGCAGCCCGGGACCGCAAGAGACCCAGTACTTC. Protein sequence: CASSPGPQETQYF.

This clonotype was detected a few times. The CDR3 DNA reads as TGTGCCAGCAGTTACCCCGGAGTTAATTCACCCCTCCACTTT. It specifies CASSYPGVNSPLHF. The J gene is TRBJ1-6, the V gene TRBV6-5; D ambiguous. The CDR3 is 14 amino acids. V shed 2 bases and J shed 6 bases, with 8 bases lying between them. The germline V gene encodes CDR1 MNHEY and CDR2 SVGAGI.

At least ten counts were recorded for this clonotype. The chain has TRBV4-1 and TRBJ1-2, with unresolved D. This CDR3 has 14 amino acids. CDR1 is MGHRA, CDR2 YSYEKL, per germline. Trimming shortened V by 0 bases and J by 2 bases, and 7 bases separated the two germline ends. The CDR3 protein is CASSQDASNYGYTF. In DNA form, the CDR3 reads TGCGCCAGCAGCCAAGATGCCTCCAACTATGGCTACACCTTC.

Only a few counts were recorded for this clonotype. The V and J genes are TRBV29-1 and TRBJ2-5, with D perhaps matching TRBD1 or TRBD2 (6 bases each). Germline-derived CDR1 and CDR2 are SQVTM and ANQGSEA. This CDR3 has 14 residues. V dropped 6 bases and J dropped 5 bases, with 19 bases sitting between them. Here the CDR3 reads CSVAGTPGMETQYF. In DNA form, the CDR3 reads TGCAGCGTGGCGGGGACACCCGGCATGGAGACCCAGTACTTC. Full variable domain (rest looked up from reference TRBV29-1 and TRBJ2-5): SAVISQKPSRDICQRGTSLTIQCQVDSQVTMMFWYRQQPGQSLTLIATANQGSEATYESGFVIDKFPISRPNLTFSTLTVSNMSPEDSSIYLCSVAGTPGMETQYFGPGTRLLVL.

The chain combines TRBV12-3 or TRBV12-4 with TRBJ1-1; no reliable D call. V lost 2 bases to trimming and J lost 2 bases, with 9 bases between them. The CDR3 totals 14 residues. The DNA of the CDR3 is TGTGCCAGCAGTTTAAATGGCGCTAACACTGAAGCTTTCTTT. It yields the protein CASSLNGANTEAFF.

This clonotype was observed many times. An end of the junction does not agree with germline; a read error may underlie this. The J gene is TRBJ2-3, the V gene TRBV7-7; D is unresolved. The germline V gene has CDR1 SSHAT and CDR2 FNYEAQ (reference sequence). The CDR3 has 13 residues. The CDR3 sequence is CASSYGSTDTQYF. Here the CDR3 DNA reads TGTGCTAGCAGCTACGGTAGCACAGATACGCAGTATTTT.

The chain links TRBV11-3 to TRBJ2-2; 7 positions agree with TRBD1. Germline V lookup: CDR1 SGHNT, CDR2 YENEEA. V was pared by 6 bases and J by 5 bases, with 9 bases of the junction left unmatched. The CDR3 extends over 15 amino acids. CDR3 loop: CASRGRDSRTGELFF. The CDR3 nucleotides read TGTGCCAGCAGGGGCCGGGACAGTAGGACCGGGGAGCTGTTTTTT.

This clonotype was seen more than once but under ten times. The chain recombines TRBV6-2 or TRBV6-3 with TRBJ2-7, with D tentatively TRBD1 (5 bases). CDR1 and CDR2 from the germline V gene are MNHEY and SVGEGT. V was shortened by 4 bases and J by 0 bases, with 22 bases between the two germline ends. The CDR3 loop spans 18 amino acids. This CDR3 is CASSSQGKVGSTSYEQYF. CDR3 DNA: TGTGCCAGCAGTTCCCAGGGTAAAGTAGGGTCGACCTCCTACGAGCAGTACTTC.

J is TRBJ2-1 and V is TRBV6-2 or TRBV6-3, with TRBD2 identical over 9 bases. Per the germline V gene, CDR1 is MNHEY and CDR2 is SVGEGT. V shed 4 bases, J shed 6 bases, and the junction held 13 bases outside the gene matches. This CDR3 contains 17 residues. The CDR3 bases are TGTGCCAGCAGTTTCTTAGTAGCGGGAGTAGGGGGCAATGAGCAGTTCTTC. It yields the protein CASSFLVAGVGGNEQFF.

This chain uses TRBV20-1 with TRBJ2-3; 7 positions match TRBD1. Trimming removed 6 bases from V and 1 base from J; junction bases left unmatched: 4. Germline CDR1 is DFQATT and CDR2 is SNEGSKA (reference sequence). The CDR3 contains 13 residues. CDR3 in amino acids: CSALDRGTDTQYF. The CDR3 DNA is TGCAGTGCGCTTGACAGGGGCACAGATACGCAGTATTTT.

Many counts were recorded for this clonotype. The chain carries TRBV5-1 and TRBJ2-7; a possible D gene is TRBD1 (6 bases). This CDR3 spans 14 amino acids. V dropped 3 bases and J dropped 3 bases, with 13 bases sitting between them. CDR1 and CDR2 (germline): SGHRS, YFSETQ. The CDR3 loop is CASSSGDRSYEQYF. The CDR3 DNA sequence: TGCGCCAGCAGCTCCGGAGACAGGAGCTACGAGCAGTACTTC.

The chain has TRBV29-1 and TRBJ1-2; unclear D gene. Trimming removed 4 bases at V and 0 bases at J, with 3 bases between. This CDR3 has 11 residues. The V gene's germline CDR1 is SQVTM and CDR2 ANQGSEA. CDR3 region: CSVGANYGYTF. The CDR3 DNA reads TGCAGCGTTGGAGCTAACTATGGCTACACCTTC.

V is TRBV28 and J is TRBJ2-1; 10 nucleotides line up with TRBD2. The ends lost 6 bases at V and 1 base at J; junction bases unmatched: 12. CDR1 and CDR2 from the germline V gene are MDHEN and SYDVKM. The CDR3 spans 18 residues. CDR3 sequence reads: CASSYSPGLAISYNEQFF. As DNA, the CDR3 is TGTGCCAGCAGCTACTCACCGGGACTAGCGATTTCCTACAATGAGCAGTTCTTC.